A selection of T cell receptor beta chains follows, all from one sample in a study of cytomegalovirus exposure and HLA in healthy donors. Assay: immunoSEQ multiplex PCR; the TCRdb copy retains only in-frame clones and omits some. The sample lists 95,000 to 150,000 clones; 65% to 80% were seen once. The specimen was PBMCs. The source is a human donor in good health. Each CDR3 is given with its conserved first and last residue. A D gene is named only where the DNA matches it firmly. Clone size is stated in some rows and not others, as once, few, many or a class when expanded.

clone_size: -; d_call: TRBD2; j_call: TRBJ2-2; v_call: TRBV7-9; cdr3_aa: CASSWSETSFSGELFF; cdr3_nt: TGTGCCAGCAGCTGGTCAGAGACTAGCTTTTCCGGGGAGCTGTTTTTT
clone_size: -; d_call: -; j_call: TRBJ1-5; v_call: TRBV28; cdr3_aa: CATLDRIGNQPQHF; cdr3_nt: TGTGCCACCTTGGACAGAATCGGCAATCAGCCCCAGCATTTT
clone_size: once; d_call: TRBD2; j_call: TRBJ2-2; v_call: TRBV27; cdr3_aa: CASSPVLAGSAAGELFF; cdr3_nt: TGTGCCAGCAGTCCGGTGCTAGCGGGGAGCGCCGCCGGGGAGCTGTTTTTT
clone_size: -; d_call: -; j_call: TRBJ2-2; v_call: TRBV6-5; cdr3_aa: CASSSQGLGTGELFF; cdr3_nt: TGTGCCAGCAGTTCCCAGGGGCTGGGGACCGGGGAGCTGTTTTTT
clone_size: -; d_call: TRBD1; j_call: TRBJ2-5; v_call: TRBV15; cdr3_aa: CATSKTTGTGVEEQYF; cdr3_nt: TGTGCCACCAGCAAGACGACCGGGACAGGGGTCGAAGAGCAGTACTTC
clone_size: -; d_call: TRBD2; j_call: TRBJ2-1; v_call: TRBV10-1; cdr3_aa: CASSRLAGGENEQFF; cdr3_nt: TGCGCCAGCAGTCGCTTAGCGGGAGGTGAGAATGAGCAGTTCTTC
clone_size: -; d_call: TRBD1; j_call: TRBJ1-1; v_call: TRBV28; cdr3_aa: CASSLYGTGAITFF; cdr3_nt: TGTGCCAGCAGTTTATATGGGACAGGGGCGATAACTTTCTTT
clone_size: -; d_call: TRBD1; j_call: TRBJ1-1; v_call: TRBV7-2; cdr3_aa: CASSLQQGFVTEAFF; cdr3_nt: TGTGCCAGCAGCCTCCAACAGGGGTTCGTCACTGAAGCTTTCTTT
clone_size: -; d_call: TRBD2; j_call: TRBJ2-7; v_call: TRBV4-1; cdr3_aa: CASSQAISGGYEQYF; cdr3_nt: TGCGCCAGCAGCCAAGCTATCTCGGGAGGATACGAGCAGTACTTC
clone_size: -; d_call: -; j_call: TRBJ2-7; v_call: TRBV10-2; cdr3_aa: CASSERRAPDEQYF; cdr3_nt: TGCGCCAGCAGTGAGCGCAGGGCCCCCGACGAGCAGTACTTC
clone_size: -; d_call: TRBD1; j_call: TRBJ2-1; v_call: TRBV28; cdr3_aa: CASSPTAQGANNEQFF; cdr3_nt: TGTGCCAGCAGCCCTACTGCCCAGGGGGCTAATAATGAGCAGTTCTTC
clone_size: -; d_call: -; j_call: TRBJ1-5; v_call: TRBV6-1; cdr3_aa: CASRAYSNQPQHF; cdr3_nt: TGTGCCAGCAGAGCTTATAGCAATCAGCCCCAGCATTTT
clone_size: -; d_call: -; j_call: TRBJ2-2; v_call: TRBV19; cdr3_aa: CASRVTSAGELFF; cdr3_nt: TGTGCCAGTAGGGTGACTAGTGCCGGGGAGCTGTTTTTT
clone_size: -; d_call: -; j_call: TRBJ1-1; v_call: TRBV7-8; cdr3_aa: CASSQGGGGNTEAFF; cdr3_nt: TGTGCCAGCAGCCAAGGGGGTGGGGGGAACACTGAAGCTTTCTTT
clone_size: -; d_call: TRBD2; j_call: TRBJ2-1; v_call: TRBV19; cdr3_aa: CASRGTSGTYNEQFF; cdr3_nt: TGTGCCAGTAGGGGGACTAGCGGGACCTACAATGAGCAGTTCTTC
clone_size: -; d_call: -; j_call: TRBJ2-7; v_call: TRBV2; cdr3_aa: CASSERLGGGLYEQYF; cdr3_nt: TGTGCCAGCAGTGAACGTTTAGGCGGGGGCCTCTACGAGCAGTACTTC
clone_size: -; d_call: TRBD1; j_call: TRBJ1-2; v_call: TRBV28; cdr3_aa: CASSNIGTVYGYTF; cdr3_nt: TGTGCCAGCAGTAATATCGGGACAGTCTATGGCTACACCTTC
clone_size: -; d_call: -; j_call: TRBJ2-7; v_call: TRBV27; cdr3_aa: CASSLSYGEQYF; cdr3_nt: TGTGCCAGCAGTTTATCTTACGGGGAGCAGTACTTC
clone_size: -; d_call: TRBD1; j_call: TRBJ2-3; v_call: TRBV7-7; cdr3_aa: CASSLGTGNTDTQYF; cdr3_nt: TGTGCCAGCAGCTTAGGGACAGGGAACACAGATACGCAGTATTTT
clone_size: -; d_call: -; j_call: TRBJ2-7; v_call: TRBV28; cdr3_aa: CASTGTSSYEQYF; cdr3_nt: TGTGCCAGCACCGGGACAAGCTCCTACGAGCAGTACTTC
clone_size: few; d_call: TRBD1; j_call: TRBJ2-7; v_call: TRBV2; cdr3_aa: CASSQTGADDEQYF; cdr3_nt: TGTGCCAGCAGTCAGACAGGGGCAGACGACGAGCAGTACTTC
clone_size: -; d_call: TRBD2; j_call: TRBJ2-5; v_call: TRBV6-1; cdr3_aa: CASSDVAGGLGETQYF; cdr3_nt: TGTGCCAGCAGTGACGTAGCGGGAGGGCTCGGAGAGACCCAGTACTTC
clone_size: -; d_call: TRBD2; j_call: TRBJ2-1; v_call: TRBV20-1; cdr3_aa: CSASGRNEQFF; cdr3_nt: TGCAGTGCTAGCGGGAGGAATGAGCAGTTCTTC
clone_size: -; d_call: -; j_call: TRBJ1-1; v_call: TRBV7-9; cdr3_aa: CSSSLLGRGGDTEAFF; cdr3_nt: TGTTCCAGCAGCTTATTGGGGAGGGGAGGAGACACTGAAGCTTTCTTT
clone_size: -; d_call: -; j_call: TRBJ1-1; v_call: TRBV5-6; cdr3_aa: CASSPGGGTEAFF; cdr3_nt: TGTGCCAGCAGCCCCGGGGGGGGCACTGAAGCTTTCTTT
clone_size: -; d_call: TRBD2; j_call: TRBJ2-2; v_call: TRBV5-1; cdr3_aa: CASSSEWGRATGELFF; cdr3_nt: TGCGCCAGCAGCTCGGAATGGGGGAGGGCAACCGGGGAGCTGTTTTTT
clone_size: once; d_call: -; j_call: TRBJ1-1; v_call: TRBV27; cdr3_aa: CASSLWPTTRNTEAFF; cdr3_nt: TGTGCCAGCAGTTTATGGCCGACAACGCGGAACACTGAAGCTTTCTTT
clone_size: -; d_call: TRBD2; j_call: TRBJ2-5; v_call: TRBV19; cdr3_aa: CASTPSGGWETQYF; cdr3_nt: TGTGCCAGTACCCCTAGCGGGGGGTGGGAGACCCAGTACTTC
clone_size: few; d_call: TRBD2; j_call: TRBJ2-1; v_call: TRBV11-3; cdr3_aa: CASSLEGTSGSPSYNEQFF; cdr3_nt: TGTGCCAGCAGCTTAGAAGGGACTAGCGGGAGCCCCTCCTACAATGAGCAGTTCTTC
clone_size: -; d_call: -; j_call: TRBJ1-3; v_call: TRBV9; cdr3_aa: CASSDTRSGNTIYF; cdr3_nt: TGTGCCAGCAGTGACACCCGCTCTGGAAACACCATATATTTT
clone_size: -; d_call: TRBD1; j_call: TRBJ1-1; v_call: TRBV18; cdr3_aa: CASSLLETGGNTEAFF; cdr3_nt: TGTGCCAGCTCACTACTGGAGACAGGGGGCAACACTGAAGCTTTCTTT
clone_size: -; d_call: -; j_call: TRBJ1-1; v_call: TRBV9; cdr3_aa: CASSRAVQGTEAFF; cdr3_nt: TGTGCCAGCAGCCGTGCGGTACAGGGAACTGAAGCTTTCTTT
clone_size: -; d_call: -; j_call: TRBJ1-2; v_call: TRBV9; cdr3_aa: CASSVVTERAGYTF; cdr3_nt: TGTGCCAGCAGCGTAGTGACCGAGCGGGCAGGCTACACCTTC
clone_size: -; d_call: TRBD1; j_call: TRBJ2-7; v_call: TRBV7-6; cdr3_aa: CASSPTGQGAYEQYF; cdr3_nt: TGTGCCAGCAGCCCCACGGGACAGGGGGCCTACGAGCAGTACTTC
clone_size: -; d_call: -; j_call: TRBJ1-5; v_call: TRBV15; cdr3_aa: CATSRVGPLNQPQHF; cdr3_nt: TGTGCCACCAGCAGAGTGGGGCCGCTCAATCAGCCCCAGCATTTT
clone_size: -; d_call: -; j_call: TRBJ1-2; v_call: TRBV5-4; cdr3_aa: CASSPGNNYGYTF; cdr3_nt: TGTGCCAGCAGCCCCGGTAATAACTATGGCTACACCTTC
clone_size: -; d_call: TRBD2; j_call: TRBJ2-1; v_call: TRBV9; cdr3_aa: CASSVTPSGRGNEQFF; cdr3_nt: TGTGCCAGCAGCGTAACTCCTAGCGGGAGGGGAAATGAGCAGTTCTTC
clone_size: -; d_call: TRBD2; j_call: TRBJ2-1; v_call: TRBV7-9; cdr3_aa: CASSRPLAGGTKNEQFF; cdr3_nt: TGTGCCAGCAGCCGACCCCTAGCGGGAGGGACGAAGAATGAGCAGTTCTTC
clone_size: few; d_call: TRBD1; j_call: TRBJ1-2; v_call: TRBV2; cdr3_aa: CASSYKTGSRYGYTF; cdr3_nt: TGTGCCAGCAGCTATAAGACAGGGTCACGCTATGGCTACACCTTC
clone_size: few; d_call: -; j_call: TRBJ1-3; v_call: TRBV5-1; cdr3_aa: CASSLTGPGRQSGNTIYF; cdr3_nt: TGCGCCAGCAGCTTAACTGGCCCTGGAAGACAGTCTGGAAACACCATATATTTT
clone_size: -; d_call: TRBD1; j_call: TRBJ2-5; v_call: TRBV6-6; cdr3_aa: CASSYWLQGAEETQYF; cdr3_nt: TGTGCCAGCAGTTACTGGTTACAGGGGGCGGAAGAGACCCAGTACTTC
clone_size: -; d_call: -; j_call: TRBJ2-3; v_call: TRBV7-9; cdr3_aa: CASSPLPDTQYF; cdr3_nt: TGTGCCAGCAGCCCCCTCCCAGATACGCAGTATTTT
clone_size: few; d_call: -; j_call: TRBJ1-5; v_call: TRBV10-3; cdr3_aa: CAISEAKGGENQPQHF; cdr3_nt: TGTGCCATCAGTGAGGCTAAGGGGGGGGAGAATCAGCCCCAGCATTTT
clone_size: -; d_call: -; j_call: TRBJ1-6; v_call: TRBV6-1; cdr3_aa: CASSEGSSYNSPLHF; cdr3_nt: TGTGCCAGCAGTGAAGGGAGCTCCTATAATTCACCCCTCCACTTT
clone_size: -; d_call: TRBD2; j_call: TRBJ2-7; v_call: TRBV27; cdr3_aa: CASSLRDYGDEQYF; cdr3_nt: TGTGCCAGCAGTTTAAGGGACTACGGGGACGAGCAGTACTTC